The source of this T cell receptor (beta chain) is a study of shared T cell receptors in the human thymus. Some clones are missing from TCRdb's copy, which holds only in-frame ones; the method was immunoSEQ multiplex PCR. The table includes about 660,000 clones, roughly 90% detected once. This CDR3 contains 12 residues. Germline CDR1 SNHLY, CDR2 FYNNEI. The same sample was also studied in work on human thymus T cells. That source reports: Congenital heart defects were the reason for the corrective surgery that the donors, healthy Finnish infants, were having. The study used thymus tissue resected during corrective heart surgery.

The chain combines TRBV2 with TRBJ2-5; TRBD2 might be the D (6 bases). The J call could be wrong; TRBJ2-7 is a better fit for the DNA end. This receptor was identified in a boy under two years old with a congenital heart defect. Sequencing was carried out using thymocytes. The CDR3 spells CASGRGNYEQYF. The DNA for the CDR3 is TGTGCCAGCGGCCGGGGGAACTACGAGCAGTACTTC.